Below, 3 T cell receptor beta chains from the same sample are listed, as sequenced in a study of cytomegalovirus exposure and HLA in healthy donors (dated by TCRdb to about 2017). To prepare the library, the immunoSEQ multiplex PCR assay was applied. TCRdb's version of the immuneACCESS table is confined to in-frame rearrangements and falls short of the full clone set. An unresolved V gene accounts for under half of the shortfall where checked; the remainder is of unknown origin. For this sample there are some 330,000 clones; 75% to 90% appear just once. 0.84% of the sample is held by the ten biggest clonotypes. Source material: PBMCs. Receptors originate from a woman aged 18-35 years in good health and CMV-seronegative.

V usage is TRBV4-3 and J usage is TRBJ1-3, with a tentative D call TRBD1 (5 bases). With 2 bases removed from V and 4 bases from J, the gap between germline ends came to 6 bases. Germline V lookup: CDR1 LGHNA, CDR2 YSLEER. The length of the CDR3 is 13 residues. CDR3 in amino acids: CASSQRTGNTIYF. DNA of the CDR3: TGCGCCAGCAGCCAACGGACAGGAAACACCATATATTTT.

The chain carries TRBV5-4 and TRBJ2-1, with 12 positions matching TRBD1. The CDR3 has 16 amino acids. Per the germline V gene, CDR1 is SGHNT and CDR2 is YYREEE (reference sequence). V dropped 7 bases and J dropped 7; count of bases not matched to a gene: 12. CDR3 in DNA: TGTGCCAGCGGGCGGACCTCGGGACAGGGGGCTAATGAGCAGTTCTTC. Translating it yields CASGRTSGQGANEQFF.

This chain uses TRBV28 with TRBJ2-7, with 10 bases fitting TRBD1. The V segment lost 8 bases and the J segment 1 base; nucleotides outside the gene matches: 2. The CDR3 is 13 amino acids. Germline-derived CDR1 and CDR2 are MDHEN and SYDVKM. The CDR3, as DNA: TGTGCCAGCGGGACAGGGGTTTCCTACGAGCAGTACTTC. Protein sequence: CASGTGVSYEQYF.